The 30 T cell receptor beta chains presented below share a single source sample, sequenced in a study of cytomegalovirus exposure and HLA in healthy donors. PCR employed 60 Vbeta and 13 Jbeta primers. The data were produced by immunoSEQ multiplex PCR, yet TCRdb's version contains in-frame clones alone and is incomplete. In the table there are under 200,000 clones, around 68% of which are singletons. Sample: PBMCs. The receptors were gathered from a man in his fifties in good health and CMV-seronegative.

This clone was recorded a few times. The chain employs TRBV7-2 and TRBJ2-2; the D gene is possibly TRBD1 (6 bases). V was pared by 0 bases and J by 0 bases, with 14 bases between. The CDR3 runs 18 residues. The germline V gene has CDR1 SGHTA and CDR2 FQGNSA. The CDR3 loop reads CASSLALPGAPNTGELFF. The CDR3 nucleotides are TGTGCCAGCAGCTTAGCGCTACCAGGGGCCCCGAACACCGGGGAGCTGTTTTTT.

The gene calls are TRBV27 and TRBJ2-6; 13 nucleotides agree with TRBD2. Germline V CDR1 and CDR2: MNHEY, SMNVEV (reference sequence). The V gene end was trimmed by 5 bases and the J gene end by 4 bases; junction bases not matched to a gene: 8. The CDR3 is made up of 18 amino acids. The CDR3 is CASSTGTSGVSGANVLTF. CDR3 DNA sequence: TGTGCCAGCAGTACCGGGACTAGCGGGGTATCAGGGGCCAACGTCCTGACTTTC.

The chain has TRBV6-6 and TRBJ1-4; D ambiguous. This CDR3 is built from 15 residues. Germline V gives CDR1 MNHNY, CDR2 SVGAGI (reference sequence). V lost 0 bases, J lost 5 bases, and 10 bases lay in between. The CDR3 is CASSYSGGSNEKLFF. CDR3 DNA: TGTGCCAGCAGTTACTCAGGCGGATCCAATGAAAAACTGTTTTTT.

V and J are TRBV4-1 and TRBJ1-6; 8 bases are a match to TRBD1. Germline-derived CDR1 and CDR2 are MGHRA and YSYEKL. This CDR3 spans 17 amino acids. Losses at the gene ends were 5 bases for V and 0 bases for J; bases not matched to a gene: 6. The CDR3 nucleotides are TGCGCCAGCAGCTATTCCAGGGGGCGCTCCTATAATTCACCCCTCCACTTT. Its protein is CASSYSRGRSYNSPLHF.

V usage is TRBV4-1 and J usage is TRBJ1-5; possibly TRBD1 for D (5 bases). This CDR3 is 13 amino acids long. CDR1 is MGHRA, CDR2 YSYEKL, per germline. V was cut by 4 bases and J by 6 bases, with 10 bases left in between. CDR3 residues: CASSRDSFQPQHF. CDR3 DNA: TGCGCCAGCAGCCGCGACAGTTTTCAGCCCCAGCATTTT.

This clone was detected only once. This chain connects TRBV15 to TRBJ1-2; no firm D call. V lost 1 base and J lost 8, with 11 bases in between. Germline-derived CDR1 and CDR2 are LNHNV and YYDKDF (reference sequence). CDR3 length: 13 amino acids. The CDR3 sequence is CATSRGEVEGYTF. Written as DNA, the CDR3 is TGTGCCACCAGCAGAGGGGAGGTCGAGGGCTACACCTTC. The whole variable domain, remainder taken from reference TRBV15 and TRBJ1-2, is DAMVIQNPRYQVTQFGKPVTLSCSQTLNHNVMYWYQQKSSQAPKLLFHYYDKDFNNEADTPDNFQSRRPNTSFCFLDIRSPGLGDTAMYLCATSRGEVEGYTFGSGTRLTVV.

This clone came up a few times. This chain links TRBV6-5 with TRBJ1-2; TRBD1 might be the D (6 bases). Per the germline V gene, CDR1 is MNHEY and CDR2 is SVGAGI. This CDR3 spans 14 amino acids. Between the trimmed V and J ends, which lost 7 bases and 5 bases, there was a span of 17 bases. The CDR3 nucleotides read TGTGCCAGCACTGAAGGGGGGGCTGGATATGGCTACACCTTC. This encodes CASTEGGAGYGYTF.

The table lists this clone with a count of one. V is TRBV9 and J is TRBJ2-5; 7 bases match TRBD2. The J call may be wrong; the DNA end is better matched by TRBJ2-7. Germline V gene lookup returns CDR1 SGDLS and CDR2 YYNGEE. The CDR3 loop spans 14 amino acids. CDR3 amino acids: CASSTSGASYEQYF. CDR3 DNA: TGTGCCAGCAGCACCAGCGGGGCCTCCTACGAGCAGTACTTC.

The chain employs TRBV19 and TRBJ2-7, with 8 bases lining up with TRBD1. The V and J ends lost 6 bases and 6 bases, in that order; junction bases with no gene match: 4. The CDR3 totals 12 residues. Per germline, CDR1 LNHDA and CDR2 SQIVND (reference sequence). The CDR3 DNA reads TGTGCCAGTAGGGGAGACAGGGGCGAGCAGTACTTC. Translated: CASRGDRGEQYF. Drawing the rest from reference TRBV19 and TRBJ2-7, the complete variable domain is DGGITQSPKYLFRKEGQNVTLSCEQNLNHDAMYWYRQDPGQGLRLIYYSQIVNDFQKGDIAEGYSVSREKKESFPLTVTSAQKNPTAFYLCASRGDRGEQYFGPGTRLTVT.

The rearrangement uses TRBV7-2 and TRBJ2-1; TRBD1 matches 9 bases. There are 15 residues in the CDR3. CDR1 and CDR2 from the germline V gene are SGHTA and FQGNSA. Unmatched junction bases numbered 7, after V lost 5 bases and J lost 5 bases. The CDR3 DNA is TGTGCCAGCAGCGCGGGACAGGGAAGGAACAATGAGCAGTTCTTC. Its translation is CASSAGQGRNNEQFF. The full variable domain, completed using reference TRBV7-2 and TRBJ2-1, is GAGVSQSPSNKVTEKGKDVELRCDPISGHTALYWYRQSLGQGLEFLIYFQGNSAPDKSGLPSDRFSAERTGGSVSTLTIQRTQQEDSAVYLCASSAGQGRNNEQFFGPGTRLTVL.

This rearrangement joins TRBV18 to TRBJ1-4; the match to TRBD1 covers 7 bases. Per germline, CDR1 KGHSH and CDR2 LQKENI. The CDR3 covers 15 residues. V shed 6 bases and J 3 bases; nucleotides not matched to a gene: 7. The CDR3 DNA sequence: TGTGCCAGCTCGGCCGGACAGGTACCTAATGAAAAACTGTTTTTT. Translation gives CASSAGQVPNEKLFF. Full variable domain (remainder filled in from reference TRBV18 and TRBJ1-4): NAGVMQNPRHLVRRRGQEARLRCSPMKGHSHVYWYRQLPEEGLKFMVYLQKENIIDESGMPKERFSAEFPKEGPSILRIQQVVRGDSAAYFCASSAGQVPNEKLFFGSGTQLSVL.

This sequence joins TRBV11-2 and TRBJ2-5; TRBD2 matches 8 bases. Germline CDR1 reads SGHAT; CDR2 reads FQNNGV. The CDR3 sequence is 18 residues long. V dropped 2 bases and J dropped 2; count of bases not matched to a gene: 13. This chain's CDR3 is CASSLYRGAGAIQETQYF. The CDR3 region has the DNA TGTGCCAGCAGCTTATATCGTGGAGCGGGAGCTATTCAAGAGACCCAGTACTTC.

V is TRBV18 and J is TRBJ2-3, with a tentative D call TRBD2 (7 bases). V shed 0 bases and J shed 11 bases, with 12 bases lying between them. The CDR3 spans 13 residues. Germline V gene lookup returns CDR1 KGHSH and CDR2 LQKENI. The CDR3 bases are TGTGCCAGCTCACCACCGGGGGGGCGAGGGCAGTATTTT. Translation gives CASSPPGGRGQYF.

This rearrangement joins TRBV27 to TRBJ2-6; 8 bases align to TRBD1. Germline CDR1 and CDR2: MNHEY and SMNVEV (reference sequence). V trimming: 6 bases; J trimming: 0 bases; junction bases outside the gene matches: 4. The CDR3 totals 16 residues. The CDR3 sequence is CASRDRDPSGANVLTF. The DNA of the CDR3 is TGTGCCAGCAGGGACAGGGATCCCTCTGGGGCCAACGTCCTGACTTTC.

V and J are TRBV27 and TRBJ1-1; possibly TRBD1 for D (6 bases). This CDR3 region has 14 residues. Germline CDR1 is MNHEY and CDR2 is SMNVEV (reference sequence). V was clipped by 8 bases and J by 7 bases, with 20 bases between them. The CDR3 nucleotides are TGTGCCAGCTACAGGGCGGGGGGTTCTTATGAAGCTTTCTTT. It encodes CASYRAGGSYEAFF.

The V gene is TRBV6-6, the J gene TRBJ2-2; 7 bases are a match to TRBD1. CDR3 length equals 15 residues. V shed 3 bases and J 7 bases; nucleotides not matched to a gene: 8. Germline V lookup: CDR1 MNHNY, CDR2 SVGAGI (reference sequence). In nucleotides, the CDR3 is TGTGCCAGCAGTTATAGCACAGGGGCTAGCGGGGAGCTGTTTTTT. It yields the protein CASSYSTGASGELFF.

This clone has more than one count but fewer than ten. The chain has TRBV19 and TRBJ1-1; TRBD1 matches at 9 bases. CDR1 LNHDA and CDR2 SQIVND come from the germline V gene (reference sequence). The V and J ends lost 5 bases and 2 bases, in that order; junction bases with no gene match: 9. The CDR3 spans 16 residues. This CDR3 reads CASSPLGQGYNTEAFF. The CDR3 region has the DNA TGTGCCAGTAGTCCCCTAGGACAGGGGTATAACACTGAAGCTTTCTTT.

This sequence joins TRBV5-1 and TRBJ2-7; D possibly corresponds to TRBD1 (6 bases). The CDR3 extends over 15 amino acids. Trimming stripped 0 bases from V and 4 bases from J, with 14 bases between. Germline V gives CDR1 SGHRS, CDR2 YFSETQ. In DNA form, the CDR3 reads TGCGCCAGCAGCTTGGTTAGGGGGTACGAATACGAGCAGTACTTC. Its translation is CASSLVRGYEYEQYF. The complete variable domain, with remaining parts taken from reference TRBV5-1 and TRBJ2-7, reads KAGVTQTPRYLIKTRGQQVTLSCSPISGHRSVSWYQQTPGQGLQFLFEYFSETQRNKGNFPGRFSGRQFSNSRSEMNVSTLELGDSALYLCASSLVRGYEYEQYFGPGTRLTVT.

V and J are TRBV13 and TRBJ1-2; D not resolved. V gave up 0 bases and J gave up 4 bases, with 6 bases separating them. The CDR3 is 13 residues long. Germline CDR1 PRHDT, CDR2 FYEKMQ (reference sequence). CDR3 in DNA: TGTGCCAGCAGCTTAGGCAGGCTCTATGGCTACACCTTC. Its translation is CASSLGRLYGYTF.

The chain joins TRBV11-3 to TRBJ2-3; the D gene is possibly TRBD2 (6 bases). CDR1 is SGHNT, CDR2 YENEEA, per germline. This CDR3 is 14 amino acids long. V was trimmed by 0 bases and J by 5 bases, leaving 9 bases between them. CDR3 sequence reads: CASSLEGEVDTQYF. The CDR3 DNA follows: TGTGCCAGCAGCTTAGAGGGGGAGGTAGATACGCAGTATTTT.

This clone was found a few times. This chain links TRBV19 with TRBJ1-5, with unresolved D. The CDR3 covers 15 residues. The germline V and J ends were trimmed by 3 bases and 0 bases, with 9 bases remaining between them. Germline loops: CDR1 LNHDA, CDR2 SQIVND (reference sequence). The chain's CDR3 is CASSIAGLSNQPQHF. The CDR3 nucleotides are TGTGCCAGTAGTATCGCGGGTCTTAGCAATCAGCCCCAGCATTTT.

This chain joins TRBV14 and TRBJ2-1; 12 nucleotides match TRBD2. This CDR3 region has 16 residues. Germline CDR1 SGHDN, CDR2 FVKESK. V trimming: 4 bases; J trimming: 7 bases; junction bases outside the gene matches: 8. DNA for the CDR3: TGTGCCAGCAGCCGCCCGACTAGCGGGAGACGTAATGAGCAGTTCTTC. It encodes CASSRPTSGRRNEQFF.

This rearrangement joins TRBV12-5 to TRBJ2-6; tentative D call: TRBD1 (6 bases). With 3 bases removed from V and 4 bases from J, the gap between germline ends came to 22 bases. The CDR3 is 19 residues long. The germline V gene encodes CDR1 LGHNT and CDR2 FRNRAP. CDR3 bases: TGTGCTAGTGGTTTAGGCAGGGGCCGTCTAAAGCCCGGGGCCAACGTCCTGACTTTC. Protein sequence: CASGLGRGRLKPGANVLTF.

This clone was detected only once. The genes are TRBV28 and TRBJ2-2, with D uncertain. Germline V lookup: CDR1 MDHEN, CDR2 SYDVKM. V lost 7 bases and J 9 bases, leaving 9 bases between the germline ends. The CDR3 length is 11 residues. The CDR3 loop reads CASKLERELFF. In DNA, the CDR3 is TGTGCCAGCAAATTAGAAAGGGAGCTGTTTTTT. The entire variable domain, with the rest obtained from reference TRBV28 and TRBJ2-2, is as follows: DVKVTQSSRYLVKRTGEKVFLECVQDMDHENMFWYRQDPGLGLRLIYFSYDVKMKEKGDIPEGYSVSREKKERFSLILESASTNQTSMYLCASKLERELFFGEGSRLTVL.

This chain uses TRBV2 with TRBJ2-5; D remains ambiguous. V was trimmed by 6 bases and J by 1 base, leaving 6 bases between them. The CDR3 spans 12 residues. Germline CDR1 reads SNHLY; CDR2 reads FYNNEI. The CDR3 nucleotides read TGTGCCAGCAGCTCCCCCCAAGAGACCCAGTACTTC. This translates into CASSSPQETQYF.

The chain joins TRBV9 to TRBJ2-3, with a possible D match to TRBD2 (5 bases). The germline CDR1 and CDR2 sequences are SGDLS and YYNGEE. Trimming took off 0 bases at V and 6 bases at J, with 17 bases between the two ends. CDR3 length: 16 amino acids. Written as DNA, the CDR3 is TGTGCCAGCAGCGTAGATGTTTCCGGGGAAATGGATACGCAGTATTTT. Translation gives CASSVDVSGEMDTQYF. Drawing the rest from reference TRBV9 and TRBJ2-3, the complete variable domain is DSGVTQTPKHLITATGQRVTLRCSPRSGDLSVYWYQQSLDQGLQFLIQYYNGEERAKGNILERFSAQQFPDLHSELNLSSLELGDSALYFCASSVDVSGEMDTQYFGPGTRLTVL.

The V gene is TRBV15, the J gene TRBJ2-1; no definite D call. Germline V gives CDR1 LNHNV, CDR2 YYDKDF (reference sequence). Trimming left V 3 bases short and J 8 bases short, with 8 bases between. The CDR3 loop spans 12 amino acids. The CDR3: CATSRALDEQFF. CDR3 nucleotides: TGTGCCACCAGCAGGGCCTTGGATGAGCAGTTCTTC.

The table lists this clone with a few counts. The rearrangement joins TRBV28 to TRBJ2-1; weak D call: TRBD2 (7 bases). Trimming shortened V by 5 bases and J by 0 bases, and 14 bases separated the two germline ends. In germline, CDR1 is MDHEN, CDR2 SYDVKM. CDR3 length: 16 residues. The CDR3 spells CASSPWEGVSYNEQFF. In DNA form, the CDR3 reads TGTGCCAGCAGTCCCTGGGAGGGGGTCTCCTACAATGAGCAGTTCTTC.

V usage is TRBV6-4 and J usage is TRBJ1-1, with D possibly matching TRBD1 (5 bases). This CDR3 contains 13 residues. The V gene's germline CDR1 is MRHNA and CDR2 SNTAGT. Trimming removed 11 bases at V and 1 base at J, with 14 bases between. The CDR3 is CARVRGRNTEAFF. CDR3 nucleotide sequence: TGTGCCCGCGTAAGGGGAAGGAACACTGAAGCTTTCTTT.

This chain's CDR3 is CASSPSRNYGYTF. CDR3 bases: TGTGCCAGCTCACCATCCCGGAACTATGGCTACACCTTC. The chain uses TRBV18 and TRBJ1-2; D is uncertain. The V gene's germline CDR1 is KGHSH and CDR2 LQKENI. Trimming removed 2 bases from V and 2 bases from J, with 6 bases in between. The CDR3 runs to 13 residues.